The clone carrying this TCR beta chain was observed a single time. Its matching antigen is unknown. These data belong to a study of shared clonotypes between healthy human individuals. CD45RA-negative memory and CD45RA+ naive subsets were split from the CD4+ cells. The assay was immunoSEQ multiplex PCR, and TCRdb's table has in-frame clones only and misses some. The table includes roughly 2.2 million clones, approximately 95% detected once. Study conclusions and caveats: Among donors, clonotype sharing was expected to be affected by sequencing depth.

The CDR3 runs 12 residues. V was pared by 9 bases and J by 7 bases, with 5 bases of the junction left unmatched. The germline CDR1 and CDR2 sequences are LNHNV and YYDKDF (reference sequence). This chain connects TRBV15 to TRBJ2-1; 8 bases are shared with TRBD1. Sequenced material: naive CD4+ T cells from PBMCs. As to subset: CD45RA+ positively selected. The clonotype was recovered from a man aged 18 to 29 in good health. Some clones in this sample may be carry-over from other donors' samples. The CDR3: CATGDRGNEQFF. The CDR3 DNA reads TGTGCCACTGGCGACAGGGGAAATGAGCAGTTCTTC.